This paragraph covers one TCR beta chain sequence. Germline-derived CDR1 and CDR2 are SGHNT and YYREEE (reference sequence). This CDR3 comprises 16 residues. J was trimmed by 6 bases and V by 4 bases; bases with no gene match: 6. This PCR relied on a set of 60 Vbeta primers and 13 Jbeta primers. Libraries were prepared by immunoSEQ multiplex PCR; TCRdb keeps only in-frame clonotypes and omits some of them. Found here are 170,000 or so clones, 80% of them singletons; the top ten hold under 0.75%. This sample was included in a study of cytomegalovirus exposure and HLA in healthy donors. Sequenced material: PBMCs. The chain carries TRBV5-4 and TRBJ2-3; 15 nucleotides agree with TRBD2. This TCR came from a boy between 5 and 17 years old in good health and CMV-seronegative. In nucleotides, the CDR3 is TGTGCCAGCAGCCTGGGACTAGCGGGGGGCCGCGATACGCAGTATTTT. Its translation is CASSLGLAGGRDTQYF.